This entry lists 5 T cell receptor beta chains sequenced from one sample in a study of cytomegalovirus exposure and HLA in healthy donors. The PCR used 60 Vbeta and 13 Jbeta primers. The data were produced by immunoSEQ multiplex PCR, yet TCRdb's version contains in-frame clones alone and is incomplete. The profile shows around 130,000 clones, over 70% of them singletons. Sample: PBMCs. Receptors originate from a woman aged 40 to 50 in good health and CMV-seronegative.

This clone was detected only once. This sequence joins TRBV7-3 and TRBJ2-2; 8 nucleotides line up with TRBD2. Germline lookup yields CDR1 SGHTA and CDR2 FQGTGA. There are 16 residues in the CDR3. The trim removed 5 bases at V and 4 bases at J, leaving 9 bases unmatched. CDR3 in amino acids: CASSTPGLVGTGELFF. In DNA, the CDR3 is TGTGCCAGCAGCACGCCGGGACTAGTGGGCACCGGGGAGCTGTTTTTT.

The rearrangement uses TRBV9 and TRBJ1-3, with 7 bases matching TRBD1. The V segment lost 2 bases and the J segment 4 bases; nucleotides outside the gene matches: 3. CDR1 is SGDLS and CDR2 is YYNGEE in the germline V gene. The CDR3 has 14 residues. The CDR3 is CASSVQGGGNTIYF. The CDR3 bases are TGTGCCAGCAGCGTTCAGGGGGGAGGAAACACCATATATTTT. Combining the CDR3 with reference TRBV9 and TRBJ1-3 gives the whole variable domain DSGVTQTPKHLITATGQRVTLRCSPRSGDLSVYWYQQSLDQGLQFLIQYYNGEERAKGNILERFSAQQFPDLHSELNLSSLELGDSALYFCASSVQGGGNTIYFGEGSWLTVV.

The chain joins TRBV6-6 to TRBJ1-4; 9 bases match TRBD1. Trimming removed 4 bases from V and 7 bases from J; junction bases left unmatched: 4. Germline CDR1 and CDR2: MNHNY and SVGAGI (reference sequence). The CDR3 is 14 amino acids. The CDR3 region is CASSSTGGVEKLFF. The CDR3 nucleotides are TGTGCCAGCAGTTCGACAGGGGGGGTTGAAAAACTGTTTTTT.

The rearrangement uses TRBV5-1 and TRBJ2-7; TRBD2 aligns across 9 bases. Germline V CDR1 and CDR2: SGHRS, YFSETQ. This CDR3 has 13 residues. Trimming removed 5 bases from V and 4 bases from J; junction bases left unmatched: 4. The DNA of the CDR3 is TGCGCCAGCAGTAGGGCGGGGGGGTACGAGCAGTACTTC. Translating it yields CASSRAGGYEQYF.

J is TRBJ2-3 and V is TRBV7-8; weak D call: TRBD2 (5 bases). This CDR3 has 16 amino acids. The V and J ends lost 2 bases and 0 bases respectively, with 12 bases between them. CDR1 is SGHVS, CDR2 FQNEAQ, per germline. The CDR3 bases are TGTGCCAGCAGCTTAAGCGGATGGGCTAGCACAGATACGCAGTATTTT. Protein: CASSLSGWASTDTQYF.